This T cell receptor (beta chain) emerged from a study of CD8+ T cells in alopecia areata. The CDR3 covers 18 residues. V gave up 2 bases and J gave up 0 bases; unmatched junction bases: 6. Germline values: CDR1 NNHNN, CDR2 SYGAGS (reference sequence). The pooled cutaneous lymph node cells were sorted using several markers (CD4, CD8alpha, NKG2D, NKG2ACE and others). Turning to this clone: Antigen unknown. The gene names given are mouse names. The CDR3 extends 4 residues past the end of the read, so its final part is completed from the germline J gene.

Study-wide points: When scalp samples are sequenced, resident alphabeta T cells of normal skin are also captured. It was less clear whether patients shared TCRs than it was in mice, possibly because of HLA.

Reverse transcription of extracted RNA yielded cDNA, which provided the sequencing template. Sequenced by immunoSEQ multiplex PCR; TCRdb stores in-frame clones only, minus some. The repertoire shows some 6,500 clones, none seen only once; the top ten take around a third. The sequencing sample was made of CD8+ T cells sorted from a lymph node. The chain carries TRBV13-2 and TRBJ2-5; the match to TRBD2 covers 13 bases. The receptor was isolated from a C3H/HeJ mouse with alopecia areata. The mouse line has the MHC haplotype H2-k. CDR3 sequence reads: CASGEPGLGGRNQDTQYF. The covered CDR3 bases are TGTGCCAGCGGTGAACCCGGACTGGGGGGGCGAAACCAAGAC.